The next 3 T cell receptor beta chains were all read from a single sample in a study of OX40 agonist ivuxolimab in advanced cancers. TCRdb keeps only in-frame clones here, not all; method: immunoSEQ multiplex PCR. In the table there are more than 55,000 clones, nearly 95% of which are singletons. The material was CD4+ or CD8+ T cells sorted from blood, obtained in a trial of the OX40 agonist ivuxolimab. These receptors came from an adult with an advanced solid tumor such as melanoma, head and neck, liver or kidney cancer.

Only one count was recorded for this clone. The rearrangement uses TRBV11-2 and TRBJ2-1, with 8 bases matching TRBD2. Losses at the gene ends were 5 bases for V and 1 base for J; bases not matched to a gene: 10. This CDR3 region has 17 residues. Germline V gives CDR1 SGHAT, CDR2 FQNNGV. The CDR3 nucleotides read TGTGCCAGCAGCCTAGGCGCCGGGACTAGTTCCTACAATGAGCAGTTCTTC. Its translation is CASSLGAGTSSYNEQFF. Together with reference TRBV11-2 and TRBJ2-1, the CDR3 gives the full variable domain: EAGVAQSPRYKIIEKRQSVAFWCNPISGHATLYWYQQILGQGPKLLIQFQNNGVVDDSQLPKDRFSAERLKGVDSTLKIQPAKLEDSAVYLCASSLGAGTSSYNEQFFGPGTRLTVL.

V gene TRBV4-1 combines with J gene TRBJ2-7, with 8 bases lining up with TRBD2. From germline, CDR1 is MGHRA and CDR2 YSYEKL. V was pared by 0 bases and J by 4 bases, with 8 bases of the junction left unmatched. This CDR3 region has 16 residues. CDR3 loop: CASSQDRGGGFYEQYF. In nucleotides, the CDR3 is TGCGCCAGCAGCCAAGATCGGGGGGGCGGATTTTACGAGCAGTACTTC.

The rearrangement links TRBV11-2 to TRBJ2-2; the D gene is possibly TRBD1 (5 bases). This CDR3 spans 17 amino acids. The germline gives CDR1 SGHAT, CDR2 FQNNGV. Trimming took off 1 base at V and 4 bases at J, with 16 bases between the two ends. CDR3 amino acids: CASSLGIRVPSTGELFF. The DNA of the CDR3 is TGTGCCAGCAGCTTAGGCATCAGGGTTCCCAGCACCGGGGAGCTGTTTTTT. Filled out from reference TRBV11-2 and TRBJ2-2, the complete variable domain reads EAGVAQSPRYKIIEKRQSVAFWCNPISGHATLYWYQQILGQGPKLLIQFQNNGVVDDSQLPKDRFSAERLKGVDSTLKIQPAKLEDSAVYLCASSLGIRVPSTGELFFGEGSRLTVL.